The entry below describes one T cell receptor (beta chain). Its target is unknown. The CDR3 spans 13 residues. The ends were cut back, 3 bases at V and 3 bases at J, with 9 bases in the middle. From germline, CDR1 is LNHDA and CDR2 SQIVND (reference sequence). Those who donated were healthy HIV-negative adults, with no recent acute infections or vaccinations reported. The data stem from a study of shared clonotypes between healthy human individuals. Study results and caveats: The diversity represented, both genetic and in exposure history, was limited by few donors. Sequencing depth was predicted to influence how clonotypes are shared among donors.

The assay was run at deep level. Clones were sequenced by immunoSEQ multiplex PCR, and TCRdb holds only the in-frame ones, with some missing. In the table there are roughly 2.2 million clones, roughly 92% of which are singletons. J is TRBJ2-7 and V is TRBV19; D ambiguous. Input material: naive CD4+ T cells from PBMCs. The subset here: CD45RA+ positively selected. This receptor was obtained from a man aged 18 to 30 in good health. Some clones in this sample may be carry-over from other donors' samples. The CDR3 protein is CASSIPDGYEQYF. CDR3 nucleotide sequence: TGTGCCAGTAGTATCCCAGACGGCTACGAGCAGTACTTC.